The clone carrying this T cell receptor (beta chain) was recorded many times. Antigen: not known. iRepertoire HTBI primers and Arm-PCR of CDR3 regions built TCR beta libraries. TCRdb reprocessed the multiplex PCR reads via MiXCR and lists one record per CDR3 protein. The table has approximately 350,000 distinct CDR3 sequences, about 12% seen once. Germline V CDR1 and CDR2: MNHNS, SASEGT. The V and J ends lost 8 bases and 0 bases respectively, with 28 bases between them. The CDR3 extends over 19 amino acids. The data originate from a study of regulatory T cells in long-lasting Graves disease. The time point denotes: newly diagnosed GD, antithyroid drugs for less than 3 months. From PBMCs, RNA was extracted and then used to make the TCR library. Whole-study findings and limits: A limited number of samples was an acknowledged limitation.

Another study also made use of these data, one on T cells in Graves' hyperthyroidism and ophthalmopathy.

The chain recombines TRBV6-1 with TRBJ1-2; TRBD1 might be the D (5 bases). This specimen consisted of peripheral blood mononuclear cells (PBMCs), obtained at new diagnosis, from a patient treated with antithyroid drugs. The clonotype was recovered from a woman younger than 30 with Graves disease. The CDR3 DNA sequence: TGTGCCAGCGCTCCCCCCAGGGAGCATTACCTCGCTGCTAACTATGGCTACACCTTC. Amino acids: CASAPPREHYLAANYGYTF.